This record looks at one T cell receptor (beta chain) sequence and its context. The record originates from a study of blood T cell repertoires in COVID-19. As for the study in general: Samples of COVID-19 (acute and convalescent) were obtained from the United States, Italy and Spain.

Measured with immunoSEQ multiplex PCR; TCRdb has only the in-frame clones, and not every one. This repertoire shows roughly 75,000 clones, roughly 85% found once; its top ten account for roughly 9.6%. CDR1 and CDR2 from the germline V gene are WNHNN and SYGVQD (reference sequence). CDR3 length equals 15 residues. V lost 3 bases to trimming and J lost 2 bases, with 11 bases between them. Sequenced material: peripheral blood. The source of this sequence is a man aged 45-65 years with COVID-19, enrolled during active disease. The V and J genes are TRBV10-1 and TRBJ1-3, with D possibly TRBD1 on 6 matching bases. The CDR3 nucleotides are TGCGCCAGCAGTGAACCCCAGGGGACTGGAAACACCATATATTTT. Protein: CASSEPQGTGNTIYF.